These 24 T cell receptor beta chains were sequenced from one sample in a study of T-cell memory formation after mild COVID-19 (dated by TCRdb to about 2021). The library was obtained by 5' RACE. The reads were generated on an Illumina NovaSeq 6000. TCRdb reanalyzed the raw reads on its own, using fastp at Q25 for trimming and MiXCR for clone calling, and kept in-frame beta chains. Entries are consolidated by CDR3 protein sequence, retaining the most common genes and DNA. In all, the sample holds hundreds of thousands of distinct CDR3 sequences, and around 27% of those were seen once. Clones ranked in the top ten supply around an eighth of the sample. Sequenced input: PBMCs or a T cell subset sorted from them (not recorded which). The receptor set was obtained from an adult woman who had mild COVID-19 (a few samples of this study predate the infection). The sample titles of this study are shuffled in the database, so cell type and time point are left out; the donor was told from shared clones.

The rearrangement links TRBV20-1 to TRBJ2-3, with 8 positions matching TRBD2. The CDR3 length is 14 residues. V lost 0 bases and J lost 6; bases outside the gene matches: 5. Per the germline V gene, CDR1 is DFQATT and CDR2 is SNEGSKA (reference sequence). CDR3 in DNA: TGCAGTGCTAGAGATCTACTAGCGGCGGATACGCAGTATTTT. Translated, it gives CSARDLLAADTQYF.

V and J are TRBV2 and TRBJ1-1, with D possibly being TRBD1 (5 bases). The germline V gene encodes CDR1 SNHLY and CDR2 FYNNEI. The ends were cut back, 8 bases at V and 4 bases at J, with 14 bases in the middle. This CDR3 has 13 amino acids. This CDR3 is CASYLTGPTEAFF. As DNA, the CDR3 is TGTGCCAGCTATCTTACAGGCCCCACTGAAGCTTTCTTT.

This clonotype was counted between two and nine times. The chain couples TRBV12-3 or TRBV12-4 to TRBJ2-7; 7 bases fit TRBD1. V was clipped by 5 bases and J by 2 bases; unmatched bases: 15. There are 17 residues in the CDR3. Here the CDR3 DNA reads TGTGCCAGCAGTACTTCTTCCGGGACAGCCTTACCCTACGAGCAGTACTTC. As protein: CASSTSSGTALPYEQYF.

This clonotype was counted a few times. The rearrangement uses TRBV2 and TRBJ2-7; TRBD1 is a possible D gene (5 bases). The ends were cut back, 2 bases at V and 1 base at J, with 9 bases in the middle. Germline loops: CDR1 SNHLY, CDR2 FYNNEI. The CDR3 loop spans 14 amino acids. CDR3 sequence reads: CASSEPRVSYEQYF. Here the CDR3 DNA reads TGTGCCAGCAGTGAACCCAGGGTATCCTACGAGCAGTACTTC.

J is TRBJ2-7 and V is TRBV29-1; no clear D gene. The germline V gene encodes CDR1 SQVTM and CDR2 ANQGSEA. V shed 7 bases and J shed 2 bases, with 15 bases lying between them. This CDR3 has 13 residues. In DNA, the CDR3 is TGCAGCGCCAAGGACCTCTATACCTACGAGCAGTACTTC. It codes for CSAKDLYTYEQYF.

V gene TRBV7-6 combines with J gene TRBJ2-1; TRBD2 aligns across 9 bases. From germline, CDR1 is SGHVS and CDR2 FNYEAQ. The CDR3 runs 15 residues. V shed 3 bases and J 6 bases; nucleotides not matched to a gene: 6. The CDR3 is CASSFHSGSRNEQFF. The CDR3 DNA reads TGTGCCAGCAGCTTCCATAGCGGGAGTCGCAATGAGCAGTTCTTC.

Comment on this clonotype: This may stem from a read error, because a much larger clone lies one nucleotide away. The V call is TRBV5-5, the J call TRBJ2-3, with D perhaps matching TRBD2 (6 bases). This CDR3 has 14 residues. The germline V gene encodes CDR1 SGHKS and CDR2 YYEKEE (reference sequence). V shed 2 bases and J shed 2 bases, with 9 bases lying between them. In DNA, the CDR3 is TGTGCCAGCAGCTTTGCGGGGATCACAGATACGCAGTATTTT. Residues: CASSFAGITDTQYF. Based on the CDR3 plus reference TRBV5-5 and TRBJ2-3, the full variable domain is DAGVTQSPTHLIKTRGQQVTLRCSPISGHKSVSWYQQVLGQGPQFIFQYYEKEERGRGNFPDRFSARQFPNYSSELNVNALLLGDSALYLCASSFAGITDTQYFGPGTRLTVL.

V gene TRBV27 combines with J gene TRBJ2-1; D is unclear. Germline V gives CDR1 MNHEY, CDR2 SMNVEV (reference sequence). Trimming removed 3 bases from V and 12 bases from J, with 12 bases in between. This CDR3 comprises 12 residues. The CDR3 sequence is CASSFSGLGQFF. CDR3 sequence (DNA): TGTGCCAGCAGTTTTTCCGGGCTTGGGCAGTTCTTC.

The genes are TRBV6-5 and TRBJ2-1; no clear D. The CDR3 spans 14 residues. Germline CDR1 MNHEY, CDR2 SVGAGI. The V gene lost 7 bases and the J gene lost 8 bases, with 18 bases spanning the gap. CDR3 in DNA: TGTGCCAGCACCCGTCGCAGTGGTTCGGATGAGCAGTTCTTC. The encoded protein is CASTRRSGSDEQFF.

The J gene is TRBJ1-4, the V gene TRBV25-1; no clear D gene. This CDR3 contains 15 residues. Trimming shortened V by 3 bases and J by 0 bases, and 8 bases separated the two germline ends. Germline values: CDR1 MGHDK, CDR2 SYGVNS. CDR3 sequence (DNA): TGTGCCAGCAGTGAGCCGGGGTCAACTAATGAAAAACTGTTTTTT. It translates to CASSEPGSTNEKLFF.

This clonotype was seen a handful of times. The V gene is TRBV2, the J gene TRBJ2-7; D may match TRBD1 or TRBD2 (5 bases each). The V end lost 3 bases, the J end lost 7 bases, and 19 bases lay between the germline ends. Germline lookup yields CDR1 SNHLY and CDR2 FYNNEI. CDR3 length: 15 amino acids. The CDR3 nucleotides are TGTGCCAGCAGTGATTACGGGACGCCTGCCTGGGAGCAGTACTTC. It yields the protein CASSDYGTPAWEQYF.

This clonotype has a count of ten or more. The genes are TRBV5-1 and TRBJ2-1; 8 bases are a match to TRBD2. Germline CDR1 is SGHRS and CDR2 is YFSETQ. The CDR3 length is 18 residues. J gave up 4 bases and V 2 bases, and 14 bases lay outside the gene matches. In DNA form, the CDR3 reads TGCGCCAGCAGCTTCTACTCAGCGGGAGCGTCGGTGTACAATGAGCAGTTCTTC. This translates into CASSFYSAGASVYNEQFF. The full variable domain, rest sourced from reference TRBV5-1 and TRBJ2-1, is KAGVTQTPRYLIKTRGQQVTLSCSPISGHRSVSWYQQTPGQGLQFLFEYFSETQRNKGNFPGRFSGRQFSNSRSEMNVSTLELGDSALYLCASSFYSAGASVYNEQFFGPGTRLTVL.

This clonotype was observed a few times. As DNA, the CDR3 is TGTGCCAGCAGCGGATCGGGACTAGCGGGAGCAGATACGCAGTATTTT. Translation gives CASSGSGLAGADTQYF. This chain connects TRBV12-3 or TRBV12-4 to TRBJ2-3, with 14 bases fitting TRBD2. CDR3 length: 16 amino acids. Trimming at V came to 6 bases and at J to 4 bases, leaving 6 bases not matched to a gene.

The chain links TRBV20-1 to TRBJ1-3; perhaps TRBD1 as D (6 bases). Germline CDR1 reads DFQATT; CDR2 reads SNEGSKA (reference sequence). The V gene lost 3 bases and the J gene lost 0 bases, with 18 bases spanning the gap. The CDR3 contains 17 residues. The CDR3 sequence: CSARVATGTFSGNTIYF. The CDR3, as DNA: TGCAGTGCTAGGGTTGCGACAGGAACTTTCTCTGGAAACACCATATATTTT.

This clonotype was seen a handful of times. The chain carries TRBV29-1 and TRBJ2-3, with 7 bases identical to TRBD1. Germline-derived CDR1 and CDR2 are SQVTM and ANQGSEA. The trim removed 7 bases at V and 0 bases at J, leaving 10 bases unmatched. The CDR3 length is 15 residues. The CDR3 protein is CSGRKGASSTDTQYF. The CDR3 DNA reads as TGCAGCGGCCGTAAGGGGGCTTCTAGCACAGATACGCAGTATTTT.

This clonotype was counted only a few times. This sequence joins TRBV19 and TRBJ2-7; D perhaps matches TRBD1 (5 bases). CDR3 length: 12 residues. Germline CDR1 LNHDA, CDR2 SQIVND (reference sequence). Trimming left V 3 bases short and J 6 bases short, with 9 bases between. CDR3 sequence: CASSIGTGEQYF. The CDR3 DNA sequence: TGTGCCAGTAGTATTGGAACAGGCGAGCAGTACTTC.

The chain links TRBV20-1 to TRBJ2-1; 8 bases align to TRBD2. CDR3 length: 15 residues. The V and J ends lost 5 bases and 7 bases, in that order; junction bases with no gene match: 13. Germline assignment: CDR1 DFQATT and CDR2 SNEGSKA (reference sequence). The CDR3 DNA reads TGCAGTGCTCTACACGCGGGGGGCCGTCGTAATGAGCAGTTCTTC. It is translated as CSALHAGGRRNEQFF.

The chain uses TRBV29-1 and TRBJ1-1; maybe TRBD1 (5 bases). Germline CDR1 and CDR2: SQVTM and ANQGSEA. The CDR3 length is 14 residues. V was pared by 5 bases and J by 1 base, with 14 bases between. CDR3 in DNA: TGCAGCGTTCATCCCAGTACAGGGAACACTGAAGCTTTCTTT. Its translation: CSVHPSTGNTEAFF.

This rearrangement joins TRBV19 to TRBJ1-4, with D possibly being TRBD1 (5 bases). The CDR3 is 17 amino acids. Germline CDR1 reads LNHDA; CDR2 reads SQIVND (reference sequence). The V and J ends lost 7 bases and 4 bases respectively, with 22 bases between them. CDR3 nucleotide sequence: TGTGCCAGTACCCTCCTCGGACGGGGACTTGGTAATGAAAAACTGTTTTTT. It translates to CASTLLGRGLGNEKLFF.

The chain joins TRBV6-1 to TRBJ1-2; D is unclear. Trimming stripped 2 bases from V and 4 bases from J, with 8 bases between. Looked up from germline, CDR1 is MNHNS and CDR2 is SASEGT. This CDR3 is built from 13 residues. CDR3 DNA sequence: TGTGCCAGCAGTGAACATCTGATCTATGGCTACACCTTC. Translating it yields CASSEHLIYGYTF.

This clonotype was seen more than once but under ten times. Written as DNA, the CDR3 is TGTGCCAGCAGTTTATCTGCAGGGACAGGGCCCTCTGGGGCCAACGTCCTGACTTTC. Translated, it gives CASSLSAGTGPSGANVLTF. The chain uses TRBV27 and TRBJ2-6; 9 bases map to TRBD1. The V and J ends lost 0 bases and 0 bases, in that order; junction bases with no gene match: 6. The germline CDR1 and CDR2 sequences are MNHEY and SMNVEV (reference sequence). The CDR3 contains 19 residues.

The gene calls are TRBV15 and TRBJ1-2, with 10 positions matching TRBD1. The CDR3 is made up of 20 amino acids. Per the germline V gene, CDR1 is LNHNV and CDR2 is YYDKDF (reference sequence). J lost 0 bases, V lost 0 bases, and 13 bases had no gene match. In nucleotides, the CDR3 is TGTGCCACCAGCAGAGATTCAGTCCGGGACAGGGGCCGACCTAACTATGGCTACACCTTC. Encoded protein: CATSRDSVRDRGRPNYGYTF.

The chain has TRBV7-9 and TRBJ1-1; possible D gene TRBD1, 6 bases. Between the trimmed V and J ends, which lost 5 bases and 8 bases, there was a span of 18 bases. This CDR3 contains 14 residues. CDR1 and CDR2 from the germline V gene are SEHNR and FQNEAQ (reference sequence). The CDR3 is CASSTRVDSIEAFF. CDR3 nucleotides: TGTGCCAGCAGCACGCGGGTGGACAGCATAGAAGCTTTCTTT.

This clonotype showed up just a few times. The genes are TRBV12-3 or TRBV12-4 and TRBJ1-1; D uncertain. The CDR3 runs to 13 residues. V was clipped by 7 bases and J by 6 bases, with 15 bases between them. CDR3 region: CASILPSIPEAFF. The CDR3 DNA reads as TGTGCCAGCATCCTCCCATCGATCCCTGAAGCTTTCTTT.